What follows are 31 T cell receptor beta chains derived from one specimen sequenced in a study of PD-L1 blockade in urothelial cancer. Profiled with immunoSEQ multiplex PCR; TCRdb holds only in-frame clones, not every one. The sample comprises 30,000 or so clones, over 80% of which are singletons, and 2% to 2.5% rests with the top ten. Sequenced material: PBMCs, taken around atezolizumab (anti-PD-L1) treatment. The receptor set was obtained from a man aged 45-65 years with urothelial cancer.

This sequence joins TRBV6-5 and TRBJ1-1, with a weak D call TRBD1 (5 bases). The CDR3 is 15 residues long. Germline values: CDR1 MNHEY, CDR2 SVGAGI. Between the trimmed V and J ends, which lost 2 bases and 3 bases, there was a span of 13 bases. The CDR3 loop reads CASSYRGVKDTEAFF. The CDR3 coding sequence is TGTGCCAGCAGTTACCGGGGGGTTAAAGACACTGAAGCTTTCTTT.

V usage is TRBV28 and J usage is TRBJ1-5; 8 bases map to TRBD1. The germline V gene encodes CDR1 MDHEN and CDR2 SYDVKM. The V gene end was trimmed by 3 bases and the J gene end by 2 bases; junction bases not matched to a gene: 15. This CDR3 is 19 amino acids long. The CDR3 sequence is CASSFSGQGNLYRNQPQHF. CDR3 DNA: TGTGCCAGCAGTTTCTCTGGACAGGGCAACCTTTACCGCAATCAGCCCCAGCATTTT.

This clone was picked up a small number of times. The V and J genes are TRBV19 and TRBJ1-2; D is unclear. V was trimmed by 3 bases and J by 7 bases, leaving 21 bases between them. The CDR3 contains 16 residues. Germline loops: CDR1 LNHDA, CDR2 SQIVND (reference sequence). The DNA of the CDR3 is TGTGCCAGTAGTATTCAAACCCCATCCCCCCGGGTTGGCTACACCTTC. Its translation: CASSIQTPSPRVGYTF.

The chain joins TRBV25-1 to TRBJ2-1; 7 nucleotides line up with TRBD2. Germline lookup yields CDR1 MGHDK and CDR2 SYGVNS. J gave up 5 bases and V 4 bases, and 11 bases lay outside the gene matches. The CDR3 totals 16 residues. The CDR3 coding sequence is TGTGCCAGCAGTGGGATTGATGCGGGAGCTGACAATGAGCAGTTCTTC. This encodes CASSGIDAGADNEQFF.

The gene calls are TRBV6-1 and TRBJ1-4; the D is unclear. The CDR3 consists of 12 residues. Germline lookup yields CDR1 MNHNS and CDR2 SASEGT. Trimming took 11 bases from V and 4 from J, leaving 11 bases between them. The CDR3 is CAGRRSNEKLFF. The CDR3 DNA is TGTGCCGGAAGACGGAGTAATGAAAAACTGTTTTTT.

The chain links TRBV5-1 to TRBJ1-4, with D hard to call. V was cut by 0 bases and J by 8 bases, with 20 bases left in between. Germline CDR1 and CDR2: SGHRS and YFSETQ. The CDR3 has 17 amino acids. CDR3 sequence reads: CASSLAVFGIGGEKLFF. The CDR3, as DNA: TGCGCCAGCAGCTTGGCGGTCTTCGGGATCGGAGGAGAAAAACTGTTTTTT.

The rearrangement uses TRBV28 and TRBJ1-5, with a possible D match to TRBD1 (5 bases). Germline V gives CDR1 MDHEN, CDR2 SYDVKM. There are 15 residues in the CDR3. V dropped 7 bases and J dropped 6 bases, with 19 bases sitting between them. CDR3: CASTLGGGIGQPQHF. For the CDR3, the DNA is TGTGCCAGCACCCTTGGGGGGGGAATCGGTCAGCCCCAGCATTTT.

By sample share, this clone is medium-sized. The rearrangement links TRBV15 to TRBJ1-2; TRBD1 aligns across 11 bases. Trimming removed 2 bases from V and 7 bases from J; junction bases left unmatched: 6. Germline CDR1 is LNHNV and CDR2 is YYDKDF (reference sequence). This CDR3 contains 15 residues. The DNA for the CDR3 is TGTGCCACCAGCAGATCCGGACAGGGGGCGGGTGGCTACACCTTC. Amino acids: CATSRSGQGAGGYTF.

The chain links TRBV7-6 to TRBJ2-1, with no clear D. V was cut by 5 bases and J by 10 bases, with 15 bases left in between. From germline, CDR1 is SGHVS and CDR2 FNYEAQ. The CDR3 runs to 13 residues. The CDR3 DNA reads as TGTGCCAGCAGCGCGGAAGTTTTGCGCGAGCAGTTCTTC. Translated: CASSAEVLREQFF. The full variable domain, with the rest looked up from reference TRBV7-6 and TRBJ2-1, is GAGVSQSPRYKVTKRGQDVALRCDPISGHVSLYWYRQALGQGPEFLTYFNYEAQQDKSGLPNDRFSAERPEGSISTLTIQRTEQRDSAMYRCASSAEVLREQFFGPGTRLTVL.

This rearrangement joins TRBV29-1 to TRBJ1-2; 10 bases line up with TRBD1. This CDR3 contains 15 residues. The ends lost 7 bases at V and 4 bases at J; junction bases unmatched: 12. The germline gives CDR1 SQVTM, CDR2 ANQGSEA. In DNA form, the CDR3 reads TGCAGCGCACATCGATCGGGACAGGGGTTCTATGGCTACACCTTC. It codes for CSAHRSGQGFYGYTF.

This chain uses TRBV21-1 with TRBJ2-1; no check of the table's D call, TRBD2, against the DNA was made. TRBV21-1 represents a pseudogene. CDR3 length: 18 amino acids. In DNA form, the CDR3 reads TGTGCCAGCAGCAACTACCCCGGACTAGCGGGCTCCTACAATGAGCAGTTCTTC. Protein: CASSNYPGLAGSYNEQFF.

This clone was detected a few times. The J gene is TRBJ1-6, the V gene TRBV28; 7 bases map to TRBD1. The J segment lost 7 bases and the V segment lost 6 bases, leaving 6 bases of the junction unmatched. The V gene's germline CDR1 is MDHEN and CDR2 SYDVKM. CDR3 length: 14 residues. The CDR3 loop reads CASRRDSTNSPLHF. CDR3 DNA sequence: TGTGCCAGCAGGCGGGACAGTACGAATTCACCCCTCCACTTT.

The CDR3 DNA reads as TGTGCCAGCAGCCCCGAGGGACTAGCGGGAGACGAGCAGTACTTC. Its protein product is CASSPEGLAGDEQYF. This chain connects TRBV5-6 to TRBJ2-7; 14 bases line up with TRBD2. The length of the CDR3 is 15 residues. Germline V gives CDR1 SGHDT, CDR2 YYEEEE. J gave up 5 bases and V 4 bases, and 5 bases lay outside the gene matches.

This rearrangement joins TRBV7-2 to TRBJ1-2; D unresolved. In germline, CDR1 is SGHTA, CDR2 FQGNSA. V shed 1 base and J shed 5 bases, with 14 bases lying between them. The CDR3 covers 15 residues. The DNA for the CDR3 is TGTGCCAGCAGCTTAGGCATTGAGGTAGTATATGGCTACACCTTC. Its protein product is CASSLGIEVVYGYTF.

The DNA of the CDR3 is TGTGCCAGCAGCGTACTAGCGGGGGGTACCACCGGGGAGCTGTTTTTT. This translates into CASSVLAGGTTGELFF. The chain recombines TRBV9 with TRBJ2-2, with 11 positions matching TRBD2. Looked up from germline, CDR1 is SGDLS and CDR2 is YYNGEE. The CDR3 extends over 16 amino acids. V dropped 1 base and J dropped 4; count of bases not matched to a gene: 3.

J is TRBJ2-5 and V is TRBV29-1; TRBD2 matches at 8 bases. Germline CDR1 is SQVTM and CDR2 is ANQGSEA. The CDR3 runs 14 residues. V lost 4 bases to trimming and J lost 5 bases; unmatched junction nucleotides: 9. CDR3 bases: TGCAGCGTTGCGGGGGGGCTGGGTGGGGAGACCCAGTACTTC. Translated, it gives CSVAGGLGGETQYF.

This chain links TRBV9 with TRBJ1-5; TRBD1 matches at 9 bases. J gave up 8 bases and V 0 bases, and 6 bases lay outside the gene matches. Looked up from germline, CDR1 is SGDLS and CDR2 is YYNGEE. The CDR3 consists of 15 residues. The CDR3 nucleotides read TGTGCCAGCAGCGTAGAGGGACAGGGCTGGGAGCCCCAGCATTTT. This translates into CASSVEGQGWEPQHF.

The chain employs TRBV29-1 and TRBJ2-1; D may be TRBD2 (5 bases). Germline CDR1 SQVTM, CDR2 ANQGSEA. Trimming pared 8 bases from V and 5 bases from J, leaving 16 bases between. The CDR3 is 13 residues long. The CDR3 DNA follows: TGCAGCTTTTTGGGGAGCGGACACAATGAGCAGTTCTTC. As protein: CSFLGSGHNEQFF.

This clone was detected only a few times. CDR3 protein: CAWAGGPVEQYF. The CDR3 nucleotides are TGTGCCTGGGCTGGCGGTCCTGTGGAGCAGTACTTC. V is TRBV30 and J is TRBJ2-7; D gene uncertain. The CDR3 runs to 12 residues. Trimming left V 5 bases short and J 7 bases short, with 15 bases between. Germline V lookup: CDR1 GTSNPN, CDR2 SVGIG (reference sequence).

This rearrangement joins TRBV7-2 to TRBJ2-3; 9 nucleotides agree with TRBD1. CDR3 length equals 16 residues. After removal of 4 bases from V and 0 bases from J, the junction contained 5 bases not matched to a gene. Germline V lookup: CDR1 SGHTA, CDR2 FQGNSA. The CDR3 loop reads CASSSGTGISTDTQYF. CDR3 coding DNA: TGTGCCAGCAGCTCAGGGACAGGGATTAGCACAGATACGCAGTATTTT.

The chain combines TRBV5-1 with TRBJ2-3; TRBD1 aligns across 10 bases. With 0 bases clipped from V and 1 base from J, the junction kept 2 bases outside the gene matches. Germline V gene sequence: CDR1 SGHRS, CDR2 YFSETQ. This CDR3 region has 16 residues. In DNA, the CDR3 is TGCGCCAGCAGCTTGGGGGGGACAGGGGGCACAGATACGCAGTATTTT. It specifies CASSLGGTGGTDTQYF.

This sequence joins TRBV30 and TRBJ2-1; D unclear. Germline CDR1 is GTSNPN and CDR2 is SVGIG (reference sequence). Trimming took off 4 bases at V and 3 bases at J, with 4 bases between the two ends. The CDR3 spans 11 residues. CDR3 loop: CAWILYNEQFF. CDR3 sequence (DNA): TGTGCCTGGATCCTCTACAATGAGCAGTTCTTC.

This chain uses TRBV7-9 with TRBJ2-5; TRBD2 is a possible D gene (5 bases). Germline V gene sequence: CDR1 SEHNR, CDR2 FQNEAQ (reference sequence). The CDR3 runs 18 residues. Trimming stripped 4 bases from V and 6 bases from J, with 27 bases between. The CDR3 spells CASSSTMGDLDGLKTQYF. CDR3 sequence (DNA): TGTGCCAGCAGCTCTACTATGGGAGACTTGGACGGTCTAAAGACCCAGTACTTC.

The chain carries TRBV27 and TRBJ2-7; TRBD2 aligns across 10 bases. The V gene end was trimmed by 4 bases and the J gene end by 3 bases; junction bases not matched to a gene: 6. The CDR3 is 15 residues long. Germline values: CDR1 MNHEY, CDR2 SMNVEV (reference sequence). The DNA of the CDR3 is TGTGCCAGCAGTTCCCCGGTAGCGGGGGGCTACGAGCAGTACTTC. Translation: CASSSPVAGGYEQYF.

J is TRBJ1-5 and V is TRBV2; D remains ambiguous. Germline V gene lookup returns CDR1 SNHLY and CDR2 FYNNEI. The V end was cut by 4 bases, the J end by 7 bases, with 8 bases between. The CDR3 runs 12 residues. The CDR3 DNA sequence: TGTGCCAGCAGTGTTCAGTTCCAGCCCCAGCATTTT. Amino acid sequence: CASSVQFQPQHF.

This sequence joins TRBV19 and TRBJ2-3, with 7 bases aligning to TRBD1. Germline CDR1 LNHDA, CDR2 SQIVND (reference sequence). V lost 10 bases, J lost 0 bases, and 7 bases stayed unmatched. The CDR3 spans 14 residues. CDR3 nucleotides: TGTGCCACTAAACAGGGGCATAGCACAGATACGCAGTATTTT. Its translation: CATKQGHSTDTQYF.

As to this clone: The same CDR3 also results from other DNA sequences found in this sample. V gene TRBV5-1 combines with J gene TRBJ1-2, with 8 bases matching TRBD1. The CDR3 sequence is 15 residues long. The V and J ends lost 4 bases and 8 bases, in that order; junction bases with no gene match: 13. CDR1 is SGHRS, CDR2 YFSETQ, per germline. In DNA, the CDR3 is TGCGCCAGCAGCCCATCCGGACAGGGTGAAGGCGGCTACACCTTC. This codes for CASSPSGQGEGGYTF. The entire variable domain, with the rest obtained from reference TRBV5-1 and TRBJ1-2, is as follows: KAGVTQTPRYLIKTRGQQVTLSCSPISGHRSVSWYQQTPGQGLQFLFEYFSETQRNKGNFPGRFSGRQFSNSRSEMNVSTLELGDSALYLCASSPSGQGEGGYTFGSGTRLTVV.

The chain has TRBV7-2 and TRBJ1-4; 7 bases are a match to TRBD1. The germline gives CDR1 SGHTA, CDR2 FQGNSA. The CDR3 runs to 16 residues. Trimming at V came to 3 bases and at J to 4 bases, leaving 8 bases not matched to a gene. The chain's CDR3 is CASSFDRAGGNEKLFF. For the CDR3, the DNA is TGTGCCAGCAGCTTCGACCGGGCAGGGGGTAATGAAAAACTGTTTTTT.

This clone was seen a handful of times. The V call is TRBV11-2, the J call TRBJ1-1, with 7 bases aligning to TRBD1. Germline lookup yields CDR1 SGHAT and CDR2 FQNNGV. V shed 5 bases, J shed 1 base, and the junction held 7 bases outside the gene matches. The CDR3 has 15 amino acids. The CDR3 bases are TGTGCCAGCAGCCCCTGGGACAGCCAGAACACTGAAGCTTTCTTT. This translates into CASSPWDSQNTEAFF.

This chain links TRBV5-3 with TRBJ2-1; 7 bases line up with TRBD2. TRBV5-3 is recorded as an ORF, its role being uncertain. With V trimmed by 4 bases and J by 8 bases, 15 bases remained unmatched. The CDR3 runs to 16 residues. As DNA, the CDR3 is TGTGCCAGAAGCGCTGGAGCCGGGGGGATGGGTGATGAGCAGTTCTTC. It codes for CARSAGAGGMGDEQFF.

The chain is built from TRBV6-4 and TRBJ1-2; a weak D match, TRBD1 (6 bases). V was pared by 2 bases and J by 8 bases, with 18 bases between. Germline V gene sequence: CDR1 MRHNA, CDR2 SNTAGT. There are 15 residues in the CDR3. The CDR3 spells CASSDGNRAWEGYTF. CDR3 bases: TGTGCCAGCAGTGACGGGAACAGGGCCTGGGAAGGCTACACCTTC.